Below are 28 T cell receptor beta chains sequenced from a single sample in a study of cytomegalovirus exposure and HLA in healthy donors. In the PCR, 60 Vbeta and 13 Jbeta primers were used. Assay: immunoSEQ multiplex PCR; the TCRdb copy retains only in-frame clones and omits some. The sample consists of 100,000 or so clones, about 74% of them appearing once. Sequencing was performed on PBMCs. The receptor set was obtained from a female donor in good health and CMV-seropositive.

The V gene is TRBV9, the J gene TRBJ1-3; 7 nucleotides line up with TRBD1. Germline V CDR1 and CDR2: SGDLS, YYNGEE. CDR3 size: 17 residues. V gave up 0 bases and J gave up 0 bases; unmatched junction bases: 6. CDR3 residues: CASSVAQGGYSGNTIYF. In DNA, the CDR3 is TGTGCCAGCAGCGTAGCCCAGGGGGGTTACTCTGGAAACACCATATATTTT.

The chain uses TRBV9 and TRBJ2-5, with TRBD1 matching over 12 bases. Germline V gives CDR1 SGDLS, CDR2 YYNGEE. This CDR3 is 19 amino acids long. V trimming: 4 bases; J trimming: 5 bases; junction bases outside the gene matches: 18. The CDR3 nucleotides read TGTGCCAGCAGCCACCCCCTAGGTTGGGACAGGGGGCGCCGGGAGACCCAGTACTTC. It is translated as CASSHPLGWDRGRRETQYF.

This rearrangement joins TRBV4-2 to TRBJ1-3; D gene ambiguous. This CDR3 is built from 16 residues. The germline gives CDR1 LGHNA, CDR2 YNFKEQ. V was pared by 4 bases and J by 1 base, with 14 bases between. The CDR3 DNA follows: TGTGCCAGCAGCCGAGGTGTGACGGGGTCTGGAAACACCATATATTTT. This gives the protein CASSRGVTGSGNTIYF.

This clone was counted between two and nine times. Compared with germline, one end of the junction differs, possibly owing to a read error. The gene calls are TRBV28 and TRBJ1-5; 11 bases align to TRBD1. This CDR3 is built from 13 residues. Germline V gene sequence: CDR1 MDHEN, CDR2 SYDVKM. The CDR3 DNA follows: TGCGCTGCCGGGACAGGGGGAGGTCAGCCCCAGCATTTT. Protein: CAAGTGGGQPQHF.

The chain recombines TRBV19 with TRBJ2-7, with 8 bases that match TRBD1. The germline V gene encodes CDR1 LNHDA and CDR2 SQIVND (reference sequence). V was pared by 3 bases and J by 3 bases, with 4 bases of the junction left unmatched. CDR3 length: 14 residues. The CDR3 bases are TGTGCCAGTAGTATGGACAGGGCTAACTACGAGCAGTACTTC. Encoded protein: CASSMDRANYEQYF.

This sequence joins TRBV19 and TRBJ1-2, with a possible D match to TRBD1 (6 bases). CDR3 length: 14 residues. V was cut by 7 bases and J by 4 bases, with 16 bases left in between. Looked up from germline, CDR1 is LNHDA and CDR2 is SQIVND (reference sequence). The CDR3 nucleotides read TGTGCCAGTATCGCATCACAGGGCCGCTATGGCTACACCTTC. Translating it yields CASIASQGRYGYTF.

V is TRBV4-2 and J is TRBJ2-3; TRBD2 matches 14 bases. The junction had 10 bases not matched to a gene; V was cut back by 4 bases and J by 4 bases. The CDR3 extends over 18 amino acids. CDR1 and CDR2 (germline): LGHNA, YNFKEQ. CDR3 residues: CASSRQTSGGAAADTQYF. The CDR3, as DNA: TGTGCCAGCAGCCGCCAGACTAGCGGGGGGGCGGCGGCAGATACGCAGTATTTT.

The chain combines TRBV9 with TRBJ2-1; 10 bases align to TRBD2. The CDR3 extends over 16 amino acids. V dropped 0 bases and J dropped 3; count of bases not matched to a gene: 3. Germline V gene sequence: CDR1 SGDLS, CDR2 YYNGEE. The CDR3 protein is CASSVASGSLYNEQFF. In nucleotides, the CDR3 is TGTGCCAGCAGCGTAGCTAGCGGGAGTCTCTACAATGAGCAGTTCTTC.

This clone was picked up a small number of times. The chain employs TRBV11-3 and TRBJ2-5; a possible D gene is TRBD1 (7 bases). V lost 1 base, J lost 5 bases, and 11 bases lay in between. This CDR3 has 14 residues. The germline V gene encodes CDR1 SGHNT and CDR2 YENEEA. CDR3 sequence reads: CASSLAAGGETQYF. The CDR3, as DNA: TGTGCCAGCAGCTTAGCTGCAGGGGGGGAGACCCAGTACTTC. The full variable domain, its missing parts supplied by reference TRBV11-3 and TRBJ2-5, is EAGVVQSPRYKIIEKKQPVAFWCNPISGHNTLYWYLQNLGQGPELLIRYENEEAVDDSQLPKDRFSAERLKGVDSTLKIQPAELGDSAVYLCASSLAAGGETQYFGPGTRLLVL.

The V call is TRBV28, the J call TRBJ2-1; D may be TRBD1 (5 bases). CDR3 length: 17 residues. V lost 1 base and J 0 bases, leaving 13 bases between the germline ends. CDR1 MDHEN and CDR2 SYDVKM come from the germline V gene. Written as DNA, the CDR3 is TGTGCCAGCAGTTTATTCAACAGGCTGAGCTCCTACAATGAGCAGTTCTTC. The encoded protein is CASSLFNRLSSYNEQFF.

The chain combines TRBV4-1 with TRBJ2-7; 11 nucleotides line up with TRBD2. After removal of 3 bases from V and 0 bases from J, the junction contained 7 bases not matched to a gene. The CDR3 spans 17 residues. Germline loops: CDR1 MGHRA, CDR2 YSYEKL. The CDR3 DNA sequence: TGCGCCAGCAGCCAGAGGGCCGGGACTAGCGGCTCCTACGAGCAGTACTTC. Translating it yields CASSQRAGTSGSYEQYF.

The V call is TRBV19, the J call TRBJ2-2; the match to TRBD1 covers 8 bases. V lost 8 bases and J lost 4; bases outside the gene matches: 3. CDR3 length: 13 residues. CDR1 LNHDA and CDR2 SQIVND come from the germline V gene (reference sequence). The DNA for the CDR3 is TGTGCCAGTGGACAGGGATTCACCGGGGAGCTGTTTTTT. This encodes CASGQGFTGELFF.

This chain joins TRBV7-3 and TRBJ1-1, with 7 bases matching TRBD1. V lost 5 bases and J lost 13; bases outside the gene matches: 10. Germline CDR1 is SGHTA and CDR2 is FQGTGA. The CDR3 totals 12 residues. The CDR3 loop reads CASSPDGQVIFF. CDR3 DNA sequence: TGTGCCAGCAGCCCCGACGGACAGGTCATTTTCTTT.

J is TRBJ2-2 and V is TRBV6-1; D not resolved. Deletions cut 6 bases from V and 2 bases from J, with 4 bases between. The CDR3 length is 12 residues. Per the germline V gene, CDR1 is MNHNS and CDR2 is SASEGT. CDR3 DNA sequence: TGTGCCAGCAGAGCAAACACCGGGGAGCTGTTTTTT. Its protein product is CASRANTGELFF.

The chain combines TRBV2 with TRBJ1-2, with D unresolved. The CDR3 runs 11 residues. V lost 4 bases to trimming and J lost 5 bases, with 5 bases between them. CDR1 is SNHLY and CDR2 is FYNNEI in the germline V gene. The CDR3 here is CASSVRYGYTF. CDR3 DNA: TGTGCCAGCAGTGTCCGGTATGGCTACACCTTC. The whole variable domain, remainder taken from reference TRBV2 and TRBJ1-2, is EPEVTQTPSHQVTQMGQEVILRCVPISNHLYFYWYRQILGQKVEFLVSFYNNEISEKSEIFDDQFSVERPDGSNFTLKIRSTKLEDSAMYFCASSVRYGYTFGSGTRLTVV.

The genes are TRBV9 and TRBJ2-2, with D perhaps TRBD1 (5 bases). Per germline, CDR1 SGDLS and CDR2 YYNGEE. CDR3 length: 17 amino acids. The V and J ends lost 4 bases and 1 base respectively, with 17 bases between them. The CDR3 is CASSPRRTSQNTGELFF. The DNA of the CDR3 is TGTGCCAGCAGCCCCCGCCGGACATCCCAGAACACCGGGGAGCTGTTTTTT.

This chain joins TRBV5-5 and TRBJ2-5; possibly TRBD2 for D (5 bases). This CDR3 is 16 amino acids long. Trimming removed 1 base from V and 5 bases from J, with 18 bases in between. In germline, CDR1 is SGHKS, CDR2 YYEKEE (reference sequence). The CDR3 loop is CASSLSGGTPAETQYF. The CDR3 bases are TGTGCCAGCAGCTTGAGCGGAGGCACCCCGGCTGAGACCCAGTACTTC.

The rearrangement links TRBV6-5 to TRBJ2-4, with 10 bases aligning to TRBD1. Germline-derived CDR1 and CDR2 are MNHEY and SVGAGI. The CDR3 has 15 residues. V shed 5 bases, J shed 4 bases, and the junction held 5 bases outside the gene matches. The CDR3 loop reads CASSRTGGRKNIQYF. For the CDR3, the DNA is TGTGCCAGCAGTCGGACAGGGGGGAGGAAAAACATTCAGTACTTC.

CDR3 in DNA: TGCGCCAGCAGCCACGGGACAGTCTATGGCTACACCTTC. Protein sequence: CASSHGTVYGYTF. The rearrangement links TRBV4-1 to TRBJ1-2; the match to TRBD1 covers 7 bases. After removal of 3 bases from V and 4 bases from J, the junction contained 2 bases not matched to a gene. The CDR3 has 13 residues. Looked up from germline, CDR1 is MGHRA and CDR2 is YSYEKL.

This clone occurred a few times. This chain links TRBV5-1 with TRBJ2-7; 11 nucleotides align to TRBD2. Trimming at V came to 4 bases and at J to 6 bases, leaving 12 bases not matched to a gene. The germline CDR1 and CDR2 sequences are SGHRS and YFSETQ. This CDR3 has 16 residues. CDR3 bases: TGCGCCAGCAGCCACTATAGCGGGAGGGCCCCATCCGAGCAGTACTTC. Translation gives CASSHYSGRAPSEQYF.

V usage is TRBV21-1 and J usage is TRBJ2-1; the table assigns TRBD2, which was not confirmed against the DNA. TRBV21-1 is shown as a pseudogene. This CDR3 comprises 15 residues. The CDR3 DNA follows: TGTGCCAGCAGCAAACAACGGGAGGCTTTTAGTGAGCAGTTCTTC. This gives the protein CASSKQREAFSEQFF.

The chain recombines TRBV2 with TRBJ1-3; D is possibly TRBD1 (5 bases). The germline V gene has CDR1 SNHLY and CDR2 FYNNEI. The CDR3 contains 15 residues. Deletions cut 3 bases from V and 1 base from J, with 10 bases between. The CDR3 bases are TGTGCCAGCAGTGAGAGACAGTTTTCTGGAAACACCATATATTTT. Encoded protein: CASSERQFSGNTIYF.

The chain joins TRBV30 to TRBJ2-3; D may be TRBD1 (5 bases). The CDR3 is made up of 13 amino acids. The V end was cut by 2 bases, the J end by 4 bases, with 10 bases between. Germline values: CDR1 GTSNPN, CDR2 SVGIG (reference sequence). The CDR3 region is CAWSSKGADTQYF. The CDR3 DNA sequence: TGTGCCTGGAGTTCTAAAGGGGCAGATACGCAGTATTTT. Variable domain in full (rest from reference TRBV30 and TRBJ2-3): SQTIHQWPATLVQPVGSPLSLECTVEGTSNPNLYWYRQAAGRGLQLLFYSVGIGQISSEVPQNLSASRPQDRQFILSSKKLLLSDSGFYLCAWSSKGADTQYFGPGTRLTVL.

Here the CDR3 DNA reads TGTGCCAGCAGTAGGGGACAGGGTGCGATGGAGCAGTTCTTC. Translated: CASSRGQGAMEQFF. J is TRBJ2-1 and V is TRBV27; 9 nucleotides line up with TRBD1. Germline assignment: CDR1 MNHEY and CDR2 SMNVEV (reference sequence). This CDR3 spans 14 amino acids. V shed 5 bases, J shed 10 bases, and the junction held 9 bases outside the gene matches.

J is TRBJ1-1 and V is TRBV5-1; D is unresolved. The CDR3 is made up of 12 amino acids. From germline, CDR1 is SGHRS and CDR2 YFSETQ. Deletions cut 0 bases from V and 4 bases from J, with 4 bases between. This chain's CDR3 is CASSLVSTEAFF. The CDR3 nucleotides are TGCGCCAGCAGCTTGGTCAGCACTGAAGCTTTCTTT.

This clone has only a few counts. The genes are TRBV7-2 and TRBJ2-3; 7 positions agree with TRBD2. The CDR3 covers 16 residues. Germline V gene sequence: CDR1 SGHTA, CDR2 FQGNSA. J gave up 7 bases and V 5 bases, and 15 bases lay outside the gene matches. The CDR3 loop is CASSRGGVKALNTQYF. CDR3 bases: TGTGCCAGCAGCCGTGGGGGGGTGAAAGCGCTTAATACGCAGTATTTT.

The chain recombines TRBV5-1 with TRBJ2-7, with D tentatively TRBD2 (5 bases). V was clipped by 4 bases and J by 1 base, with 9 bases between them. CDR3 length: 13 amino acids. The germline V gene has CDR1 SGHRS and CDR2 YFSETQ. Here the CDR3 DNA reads TGCGCCAGCAGCCAGGACTGGTCCTACGAGCAGTACTTC. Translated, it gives CASSQDWSYEQYF. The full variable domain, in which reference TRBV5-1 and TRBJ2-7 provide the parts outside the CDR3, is KAGVTQTPRYLIKTRGQQVTLSCSPISGHRSVSWYQQTPGQGLQFLFEYFSETQRNKGNFPGRFSGRQFSNSRSEMNVSTLELGDSALYLCASSQDWSYEQYFGPGTRLTVT.

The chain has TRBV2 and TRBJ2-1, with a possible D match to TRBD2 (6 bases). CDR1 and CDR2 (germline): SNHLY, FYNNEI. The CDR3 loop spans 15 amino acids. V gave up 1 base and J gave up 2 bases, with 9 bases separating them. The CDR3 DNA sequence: TGTGCCAGCAGTGAAGGCGGGGACCCCTACAATGAGCAGTTCTTC. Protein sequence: CASSEGGDPYNEQFF.